This TCR beta chain emerged from a study of CD8 T cells in Susac syndrome. When the RNA was reverse transcribed, random hexamers were used with an input of roughly 0.5 to 1 ug. The TCR beta CDR3 was amplified by immunoSEQ multiplex PCR across 54 Vbeta, 13 Jbeta. TCRdb independently ran MiXCR on the immunoSEQ multiplex PCR reads; one entry per CDR3 protein. The table shows 250,000 to 300,000 distinct CDR3 sequences, with 89% occurring only once. The CDR3 covers 15 residues. The germline gives CDR1 MNHEY, CDR2 SVGAGI. V gave up 6 bases and J gave up 0 bases, with 15 bases separating them. Those who served as multiple sclerosis controls were treatment-naive patients with stable or active relapsing-remitting disease. Through negative isolation, CD4+ and CD8+ T cells were obtained, while TEMRA cells were enriched using FACS.

The chain recombines TRBV6-5 with TRBJ2-7, with D unresolved. The clonotype comes from a human donor with multiple sclerosis. The specimen was CD8+ T cells from PBMCs. This CDR3 is CASRPTVSSSYEQYF. Here the CDR3 DNA reads TGTGCCAGCAGACCGACCGTCTCGAGCTCCTACGAGCAGTACTTC.